This TCR beta chain was sequenced during a study of metastatic and nonmetastatic thyroid tumors. Study summary: The comparison covered peripheral blood and tumor or nodule tissue in malignant and benign thyroid patients. Study results and limitations: When malignant thyroid tumors were compared with benign nodules, TCR beta diversity was reportedly significantly higher in the malignant tumors. This held in both blood and tumor samples.

Patients underwent thyroid surgery, and none had received any treatment before it. Of note for this clone: What it recognizes is unknown. Given a much more abundant clone one base away, this may be a read error.

In the original workflow: Building a distant-metastasis classifier for papillary thyroid cancer drew on CDR3 differences across clinicopathological groups. From the PCR reads, TCRdb re-called clones with MiXCR. These V and J calls rely on TCRdb rather than the paper's analysis. This sample yields about 85,000 clones, of which less than 10% are seen a single time; more than 8% belongs to the top ten. Germline CDR1 reads KGHSH; CDR2 reads LQKENI. The CDR3 runs 18 residues. The sequenced sample consisted of blood. The V and J genes are TRBV18 and TRBJ2-6; the D call may be TRBD1 or TRBD2 (6 bases each). The source is a female donor with papillary thyroid cancer or a benign thyroid nodule (not recorded which). Some clones in this sample may be carry-over from other donors' samples. CDR3 DNA sequence: TGTGCCAGCTTACCATGGTACCAGGGGAGGTCTGGGGCCAACGTCCTGACTTTC. Protein sequence: CASLPWYQGRSGANVLTF.